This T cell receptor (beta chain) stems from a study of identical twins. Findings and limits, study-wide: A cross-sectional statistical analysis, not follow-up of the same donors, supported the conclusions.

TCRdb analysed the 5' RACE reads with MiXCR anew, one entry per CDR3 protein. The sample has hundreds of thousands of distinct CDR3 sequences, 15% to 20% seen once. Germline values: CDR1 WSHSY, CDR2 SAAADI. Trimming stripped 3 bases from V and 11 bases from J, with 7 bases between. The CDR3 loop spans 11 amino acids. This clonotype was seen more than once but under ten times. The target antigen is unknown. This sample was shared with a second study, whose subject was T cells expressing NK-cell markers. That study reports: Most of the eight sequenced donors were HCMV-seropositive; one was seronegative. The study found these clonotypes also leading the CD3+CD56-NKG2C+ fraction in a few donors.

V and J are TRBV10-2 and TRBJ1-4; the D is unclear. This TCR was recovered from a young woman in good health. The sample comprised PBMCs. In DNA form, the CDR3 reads TGCGCCAGCAGTGAAGGGTGGAAACTGTTTTTT. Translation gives CASSEGWKLFF.